These 4 T cell receptor beta chains originate from one sample sequenced in a study of T cell responses to AZD1222 COVID-19 vaccine. Using immunoSEQ multiplex PCR, the repertoire was profiled, and TCRdb retains in-frame clones only, with some absent. The table has 150,000 to 200,000 clones, 94% seen once; the top ten hold 7.5% to 10%. Material: peripheral blood, obtained on day 0 of AZD1222 vaccination. These receptors were taken from an adult in good health.

This clone was seen once. The chain recombines TRBV27 with TRBJ2-7, with D perhaps matching TRBD1 (6 bases). The V and J ends lost 8 bases and 1 base respectively, with 18 bases between them. Germline V CDR1 and CDR2: MNHEY, SMNVEV (reference sequence). The CDR3 is made up of 15 amino acids. As DNA, the CDR3 is TGTGCCAGCGGGCGAGGGGGTAGCGTTTCCTACGAGCAGTACTTC. Translation gives CASGRGGSVSYEQYF.

V usage is TRBV27 and J usage is TRBJ1-6; D ambiguous. This CDR3 region has 14 residues. Trimming shortened V by 5 bases and J by 9 bases, and 14 bases separated the two germline ends. The germline gives CDR1 MNHEY, CDR2 SMNVEV (reference sequence). The CDR3 DNA reads TGTGCCAGCAGTCCGGGAGAGGATTTTTCACCCCTCCACTTT. The encoded protein is CASSPGEDFSPLHF.

The genes are TRBV28 and TRBJ1-3, with D perhaps TRBD1 (6 bases). Germline CDR1 and CDR2: MDHEN and SYDVKM. The V end lost 5 bases, the J end lost 3 bases, and 8 bases lay between the germline ends. CDR3 length: 13 amino acids. The DNA of the CDR3 is TGTGCCAGCAGTACAGGGTTTGGAAACACCATATATTTT. Encoded protein: CASSTGFGNTIYF.

This chain joins TRBV5-1 and TRBJ1-3; D is ambiguous. V lost 1 base to trimming and J lost 2 bases, with 4 bases between them. Germline V gene lookup returns CDR1 SGHRS and CDR2 YFSETQ. The CDR3 has 13 residues. CDR3 DNA: TGCGCCAGCAGCTTGTCCCCTGGAAACACCATATATTTT. Translation gives CASSLSPGNTIYF.